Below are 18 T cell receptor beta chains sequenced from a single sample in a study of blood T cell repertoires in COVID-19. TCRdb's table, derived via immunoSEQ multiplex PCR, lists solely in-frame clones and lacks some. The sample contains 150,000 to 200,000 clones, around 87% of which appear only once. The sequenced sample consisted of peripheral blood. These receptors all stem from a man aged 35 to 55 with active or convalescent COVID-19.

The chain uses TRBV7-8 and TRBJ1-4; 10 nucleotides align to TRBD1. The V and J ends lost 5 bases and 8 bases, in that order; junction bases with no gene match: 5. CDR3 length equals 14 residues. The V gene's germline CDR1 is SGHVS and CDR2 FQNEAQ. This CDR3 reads CASSQGQGWEKLFF. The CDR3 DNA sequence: TGTGCCAGCAGCCAGGGACAGGGGTGGGAAAAACTGTTTTTT.

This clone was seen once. The CDR3 DNA follows: TGTGCCAGCACCCCACAGGGGAGAAGGACCGGGGAGCTGTTTTTT. Its protein is CASTPQGRRTGELFF. The V call is TRBV28, the J call TRBJ2-2, with 7 bases lining up with TRBD1. V shed 7 bases and J 5 bases; nucleotides not matched to a gene: 10. The CDR3 spans 15 residues. Looked up from germline, CDR1 is MDHEN and CDR2 is SYDVKM. The full variable domain, in which reference TRBV28 and TRBJ2-2 provide the parts outside the CDR3, is DVKVTQSSRYLVKRTGEKVFLECVQDMDHENMFWYRQDPGLGLRLIYFSYDVKMKEKGDIPEGYSVSREKKERFSLILESASTNQTSMYLCASTPQGRRTGELFFGEGSRLTVL.

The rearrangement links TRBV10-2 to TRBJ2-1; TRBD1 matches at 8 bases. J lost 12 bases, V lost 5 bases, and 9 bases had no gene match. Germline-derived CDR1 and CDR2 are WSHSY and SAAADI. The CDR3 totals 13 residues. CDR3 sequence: CASSPGQALPQFF. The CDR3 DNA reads TGCGCCAGCAGTCCGGGACAGGCACTACCGCAGTTCTTC.

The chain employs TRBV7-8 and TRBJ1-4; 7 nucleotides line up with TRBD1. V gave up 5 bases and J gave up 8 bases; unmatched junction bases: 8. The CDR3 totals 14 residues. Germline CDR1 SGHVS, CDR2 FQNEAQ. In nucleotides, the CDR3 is TGTGCCAGCAGCCGAGGGGGCGCGGAGGAAAAACTGTTTTTT. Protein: CASSRGGAEEKLFF.

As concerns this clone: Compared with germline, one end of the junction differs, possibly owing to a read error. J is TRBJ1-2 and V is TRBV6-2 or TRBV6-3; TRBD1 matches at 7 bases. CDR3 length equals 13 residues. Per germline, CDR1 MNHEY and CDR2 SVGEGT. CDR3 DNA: TGTGCCAGCAGTCACGACAGGGCCTATCGCTACACCTTC. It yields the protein CASSHDRAYRYTF.

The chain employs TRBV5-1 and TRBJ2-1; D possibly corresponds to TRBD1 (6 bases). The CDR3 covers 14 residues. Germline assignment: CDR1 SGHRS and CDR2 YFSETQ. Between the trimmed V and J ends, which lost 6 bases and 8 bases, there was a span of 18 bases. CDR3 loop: CASTFGQSVDEQFF. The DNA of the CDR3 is TGCGCCAGCACGTTCGGACAGTCGGTTGATGAGCAGTTCTTC.

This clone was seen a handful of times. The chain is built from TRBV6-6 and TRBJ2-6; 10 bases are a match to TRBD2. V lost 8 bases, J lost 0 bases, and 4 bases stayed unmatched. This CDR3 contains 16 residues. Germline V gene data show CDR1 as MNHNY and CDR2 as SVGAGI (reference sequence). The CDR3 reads CASGAGGFSGANVLTF. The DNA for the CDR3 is TGTGCCAGCGGAGCGGGGGGGTTCTCTGGGGCCAACGTCCTGACTTTC.

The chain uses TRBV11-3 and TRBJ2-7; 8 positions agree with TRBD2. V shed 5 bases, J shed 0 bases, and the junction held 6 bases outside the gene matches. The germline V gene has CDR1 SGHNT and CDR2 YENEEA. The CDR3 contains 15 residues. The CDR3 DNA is TGTGCCAGCAGCAACCCGACTAGCGACTCCTACGAGCAGTACTTC. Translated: CASSNPTSDSYEQYF.

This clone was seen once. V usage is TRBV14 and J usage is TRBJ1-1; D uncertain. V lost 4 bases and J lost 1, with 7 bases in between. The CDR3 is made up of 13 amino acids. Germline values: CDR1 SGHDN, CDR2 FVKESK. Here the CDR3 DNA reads TGTGCCAGCAGCCCCCGACAGAACACTGAAGCTTTCTTT. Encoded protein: CASSPRQNTEAFF.

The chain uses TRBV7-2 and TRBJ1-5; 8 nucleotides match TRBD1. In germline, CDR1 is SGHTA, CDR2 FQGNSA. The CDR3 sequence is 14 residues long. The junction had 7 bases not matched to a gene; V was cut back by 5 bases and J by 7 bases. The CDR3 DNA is TGTGCCAGCAGCGGGGGACAGGTGAGCCAGCCCCAGCATTTT. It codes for CASSGGQVSQPQHF.

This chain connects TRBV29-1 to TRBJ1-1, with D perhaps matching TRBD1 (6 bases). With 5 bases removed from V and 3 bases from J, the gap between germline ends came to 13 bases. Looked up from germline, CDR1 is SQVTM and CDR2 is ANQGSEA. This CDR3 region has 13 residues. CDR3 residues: CSVIRGWDTEAFF. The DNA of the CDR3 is TGCAGCGTTATCAGGGGTTGGGACACTGAAGCTTTCTTT.

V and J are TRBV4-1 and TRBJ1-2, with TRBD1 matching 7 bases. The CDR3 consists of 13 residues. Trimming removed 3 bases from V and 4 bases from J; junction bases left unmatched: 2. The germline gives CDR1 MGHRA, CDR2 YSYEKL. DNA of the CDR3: TGCGCCAGCAGCCAGGGACAGATCTATGGCTACACCTTC. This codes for CASSQGQIYGYTF.

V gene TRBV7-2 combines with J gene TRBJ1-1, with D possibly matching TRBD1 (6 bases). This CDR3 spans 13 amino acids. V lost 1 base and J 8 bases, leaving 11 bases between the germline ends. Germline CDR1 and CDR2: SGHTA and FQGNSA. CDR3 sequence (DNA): TGTGCCAGCAGCTTAGGGAACCAGGGGGAAGCTTTCTTT. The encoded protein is CASSLGNQGEAFF.

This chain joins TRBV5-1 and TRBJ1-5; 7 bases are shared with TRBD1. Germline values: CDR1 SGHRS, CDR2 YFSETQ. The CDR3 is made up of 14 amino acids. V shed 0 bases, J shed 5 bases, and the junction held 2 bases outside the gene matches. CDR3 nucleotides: TGCGCCAGCAGCTTGGGTCAGGGGGATCAGCCCCAGCATTTT. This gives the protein CASSLGQGDQPQHF. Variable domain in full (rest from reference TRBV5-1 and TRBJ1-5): KAGVTQTPRYLIKTRGQQVTLSCSPISGHRSVSWYQQTPGQGLQFLFEYFSETQRNKGNFPGRFSGRQFSNSRSEMNVSTLELGDSALYLCASSLGQGDQPQHFGDGTRLSIL.

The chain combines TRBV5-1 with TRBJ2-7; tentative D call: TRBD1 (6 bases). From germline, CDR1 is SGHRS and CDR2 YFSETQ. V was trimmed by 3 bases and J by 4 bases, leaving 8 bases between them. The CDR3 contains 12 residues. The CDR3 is CASSYDRYEQYF. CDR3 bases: TGCGCCAGCAGCTACGACAGGTACGAGCAGTACTTC.

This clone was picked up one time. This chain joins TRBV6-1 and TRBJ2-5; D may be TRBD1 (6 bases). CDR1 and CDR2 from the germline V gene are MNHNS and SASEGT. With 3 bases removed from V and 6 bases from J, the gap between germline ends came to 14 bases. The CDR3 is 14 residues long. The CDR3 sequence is CASSDVGRGKTQYF. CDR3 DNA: TGTGCCAGCAGTGATGTTGGCAGGGGAAAGACCCAGTACTTC.

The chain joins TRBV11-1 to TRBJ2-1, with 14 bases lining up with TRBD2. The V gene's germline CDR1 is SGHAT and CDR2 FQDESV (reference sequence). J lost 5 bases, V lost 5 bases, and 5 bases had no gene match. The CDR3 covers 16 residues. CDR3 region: CASSLGLAGGHNEQFF. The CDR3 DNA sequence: TGTGCCAGCAGCCTCGGACTAGCGGGGGGCCACAATGAGCAGTTCTTC.

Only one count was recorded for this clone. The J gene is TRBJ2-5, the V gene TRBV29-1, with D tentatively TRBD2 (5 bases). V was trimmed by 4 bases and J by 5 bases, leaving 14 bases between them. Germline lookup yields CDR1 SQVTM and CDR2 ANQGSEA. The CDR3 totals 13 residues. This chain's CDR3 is CSVGSGPGETQYF. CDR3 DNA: TGCAGCGTTGGGTCAGGTCCGGGGGAGACCCAGTACTTC. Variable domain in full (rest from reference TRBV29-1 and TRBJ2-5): SAVISQKPSRDICQRGTSLTIQCQVDSQVTMMFWYRQQPGQSLTLIATANQGSEATYESGFVIDKFPISRPNLTFSTLTVSNMSPEDSSIYLCSVGSGPGETQYFGPGTRLLVL.